This T cell receptor (beta chain) was captured by sequencing in a study of cytomegalovirus exposure and HLA in healthy donors (dated by TCRdb to about 2017). General notes on the study: An earlier analysis of a few hundred of the donors reported approximately 300 Gb of sequence data and 117 million unique TCR beta sequences obtained from approximately 180 million T cells. An earlier analysis of around 540 of the donors applied high-throughput TCR beta sequencing to assess whether each TCR beta V gene segment acted as functional or pseudogenic. To study patterns of TCR occurrence, a later analysis re-analyzed previously published TCR beta repertoires from around 670 donors and added high-resolution HLA genotyping. Class I and class II HLA loci were covered by the typing at four-digit resolution. The number of donors typed differed by locus, with about 629-640 for A, B, C, DRB1 and DQB1, over 500 for DQA1, approximately 580 for DPA1, and 400 to 490 for DPB1. An early release covering roughly 580 HLA-typed donors comprised 300 to 350 gigabases of sequencing data and tens of millions of unique TCR sequences. The later analysis used no new phenotypic data to find candidate immune exposures, relying instead on TCR beta sequences and their occurrence across donors. In addition to the first cohort of approximately 650 subjects, a separate validation cohort of approximately 130 different subjects was used. Using immunosequencing, the study profiled T cell repertoires from some 670 subjects and related those repertoires to cytomegalovirus serostatus. Genome-wide SNP genotypes for about 60% of the roughly 670 donors were used in a later genetic analysis, which treated that subset as a discovery cohort. To predict cytomegalovirus infection status, the study brought together high-throughput TCR immunosequencing, statistical association of individual TCRs with disease status, and machine learning. The study aimed to test whether cataloging public T cell receptors could reveal signatures of past pathogen exposure. Roughly five DR-DQ haplotypes were treated as single units for association and clustering because of strong linkage in the cohort. Across 300 to 400 genotyped donors of the cohort, an average of roughly 250,000 unique TCR beta nucleotide sequences per donor were sequenced, and roughly 18% of those sequences were non-productive. Donor age, sex, ethnicity and CMV serostatus were compiled alongside the repertoire data. All discovery cohort repertoires had been generated on a single sequencing platform. The genetic ancestry cluster associated with self-reported Caucasian donors included 81% of the approximately 410 genotyped donors.

On this clone itself: The antigen it recognizes is unknown. No clone much larger than this one lies a single base away; base qualities are absent.

Results the study describes overall, beyond this receptor: The only immune exposure information available for the cohort was CMV serostatus. Cytomegalovirus status was reported to be diagnosed by the classifier with high specificity and sensitivity in both the original and validation cohorts. The study gave a list of roughly 150 TCR beta chains associated with cytomegalovirus. In a later analysis, the rate of TCR association differed among HLA loci, with DRB1 alleles having the most associated TCRs and HLA-C alleles having the fewest. V-gene and J-gene trimming of TCR beta chains was associated with a missense DCLRE1C variant in a later genetic analysis, and the association was replicated in an independent cohort. A later analysis associated about 16,000 TCR beta sequences with specific HLA alleles at a false discovery rate of 0.05. In vitro tests confirmed that a few of the cytomegalovirus-associated TCR beta chains recognize cytomegalovirus antigens. In a later analysis, most CMV-associated TCR beta chains were found to appear HLA-restricted, with HLA associations seemingly driven largely by CMV exposure. About 17 rarely observed V segments, including chromosome 9 orphons, were excluded from the earlier analysis of several hundred of the donors because counts were too low. Linkage disequilibrium might explain the correlated functional status among segregating V segments, but an unknown experimental factor could not be ruled out. Presence/absence analyses assumed roughly uniform sequencing depth across donors, an assumption that may not hold. A group of highly shared sequence variants was considered likely to be a technical artifact of the sequencing pipeline. Compared with the roughly 700-donor mean, donors in an Asian-associated ancestry cluster had fewer N-insertions in productive TCRs, according to a later genetic analysis. Most TCR sequences were observed very rarely across donors, whereas some public TCRs were present in many individuals. Only TCR beta chains were sequenced in this cohort, and the absence of alpha or paired-chain data limited detectable features. It was suggested by the authors that the approach could potentially be generalized to other disease states and immunological phenotypes. In a later analysis, HLA-associated TCR beta chains showed more clonal expansion and lower generation probabilities than non-associated chains that were equally common. A later analysis reported that several top co-occurrence clusters appeared linked to parvovirus B19, influenza, CMV and Epstein-Barr virus. A further reported finding was that TCR beta sequences accurately predicted the HLA-A and HLA-B alleles for most subjects in the first cohort. An earlier analysis of approximately 540 of the donors showed that most TCR beta V segments appeared in productive rearrangements either about 90% or about 30% of the time, which broadly matched IMGT annotations. Strong co-occurrence of HLA alleles, especially DR and DQ, made assigning TCR associations to individual alleles difficult. Because HLA typing was missing for some donors at each locus, association tests included only the typed subset.

The cohort was made up of about 610 healthy bone marrow donors. At the time of sampling, all cohort members were nominally healthy, though unrecorded immune exposures were likely present. The donor tested CMV seronegative, placing the donor among the roughly 340 seronegative members of the cohort. Each donor provided a peripheral blood sample, and peripheral blood mononuclear cells were used for TCR beta sequencing. Genomic DNA extraction from the blood cell samples was performed with the Qiagen DNeasy Blood Extraction Kit. The method was the immunoSEQ multiplex PCR assay. A mixture of 60 forward primers for TCR Vbeta segments and 13 reverse primers for TCR Jbeta segments was used in the multiplex PCR. The CDR3 region of rearranged TCR beta genes was amplified from genomic DNA with a multiplex PCR assay. On the Illumina HiSeq System, the amplified TCR beta libraries were sequenced as 87-base-pair reads. As for how the authors treated the data: A later analysis counted about 80 million unique TCR beta chains across the 700 or so repertoires, and some 11 million of these chains were shared by at least two donors. To remove PCR and sequencing errors, raw reads were error-corrected and collapsed into unique sequences using a nearest-neighbor algorithm that merged closely related sequences. To assign V, D and J gene segments, CDR3 sequences were aligned to IMGT reference sequences. For a sequence to be retained, at least a six-nucleotide match to both a V gene segment and a J gene segment was required. A rearrangement counted as productive if the CDR3 had no stop codons and remained in frame with V and J, and every other rearrangement counted as non-productive. Following IMGT convention, CDR3 was defined as the stretch from the second conserved V-encoded cysteine up to the conserved J-encoded phenylalanine. Sequences without an unambiguous match to a single V gene segment were excluded from the earlier analysis of 450 to 650 of the donors. In an earlier analysis of a few hundred of the donors, V segments were called functional above 56.7% productive rearrangements and were called segregating when the between-donor standard deviation exceeded 5%. To diagnose cytomegalovirus status from the catalog of TCR beta chain sequences, a statistical classification framework was built. In a later analysis, V and J genes were assigned by comparing TCR nucleotide sequences against IMGT/GENE-DB human TR gene sequences. In a later analysis, CDR3 sequences and most-parsimonious VDJ recombination scenarios were assigned using the TCRdist pipeline. In a later analysis, each TCR beta chain was defined by its CDR3 amino acid sequence together with its V-gene family, and reads lacking a unique V-gene family were excluded. As a way to deal with suspected cross-contamination and a sequencing artifact, a later analysis dropped nearly 600 nucleotide sequences that were highly shared and had low generation probability. In a later analysis, a clonal expansion index was calculated for each public chain from normalized within-repertoire ranks of inferred template counts. In a later analysis, generation probabilities were computed using a VDJ recombination model fitted to out-of-frame rearrangements, and the results were checked against IGoR. In a later analysis, hypergeometric tests were used to score TCR-TCR, TCR-HLA and TCR-CMV co-occurrence, with a repertoire-size bias correction applied to TCR pairs. To estimate false discovery rates, a later analysis permuted the HLA or CMV assignments 20 times. In a later analysis, co-occurring TCRs were grouped using DBSCAN, with TCRdist sequence similarity added in when clustering inside HLA-allele-positive subsets. Repertoires with fewer than 30,000 or more than 120,000 public chains, plus five repertoires with anomalous nucleotide sharing, were excluded from co-occurrence clustering. TCRdb took this table from immuneACCESS and kept in-frame rearrangements with V and J called. Such tables lack part of the clones; where checked against another copy, unresolved V genes explain under half of the gap, and the rest is unexplained. D and trimming were read from the DNA, whereas the V and J calls and clone size are those reported in that table. Here the sample has around 41,000 clones; roughly half occur a single time. The ten biggest clones cover roughly 6% of the sample.

Sequencing input: PBMCs. This receptor was obtained from a man in his 60s in good health and CMV-seronegative.

The nucleotides read TGCGCCAGCAGCTGGGACAGACCGAACACTGAAGCTTTCTTT. Translated, this gives CASSWDRPNTEAFF. The chain uses TRBV5-1 and TRBJ1-1; 7 of the junction bases match TRBD1. Per the germline V gene, SGHRS is the CDR1 and YFSETQ is the CDR2. Unmatched junction bases come to 3, with V trimmed by 3 bases and J by 1 base. Inclusive of the bounding cysteine and phenylalanine, the CDR3 is 14 residues long. The read is trimmed to its CDR3 DNA, 42 bases read in frame from base 1.